This T cell receptor (beta chain) was identified during a study of blood T cell repertoires in COVID-19 (dated by TCRdb to 2019 to 2021). With respect to the entire study: Samples covering the acute and convalescent phases of COVID-19 were provided by collaborators in the United States, Italy and Spain. The material from the prospective study consisted of cDNA or gDNA derived from T cells, B-cell-depleted T cells, or PBMCs. Samples came from the ongoing ImmuneRACE study (first 160 participants) plus 1,254 subjects from 6 global collaborators. Where HLA class I and class II types were available, the types were taken from metadata supplied by the sample provider, not from assay-based typing. Deeply sampled blood TCRbeta repertoires from subjects exposed to, actively infected with, or recovered from COVID-19 were included in the dataset. The sample metadata nearly always contained a de-identified subject ID, COVID-19 status, age in years and sex. The repertoires were released in a freely available public database intended as a resource for research on the immune response to SARS-CoV-2. The investigation overall reported the following: The amount of clinical and demographic metadata varied by source and participant and was provided uncurated.

On this clone: Its cognate antigen has yet to be identified. No much larger clone is present one base from it, and per-base qualities are unavailable.

The immunoSEQ Assay, a bias-controlled multiplex PCR, was used to amplify TCRbeta CDR3 regions from genomic DNA. In the original analysis: The number of nucleated cells in each sample was estimated from the amplification of reference gene primers within the assay. Sequence reads were collapsed and filtered to measure the absolute abundance of every unique TCRbeta CDR3 rearrangement. For each sample, productive Simpson clonality was calculated by taking the square root of Simpson's diversity index across productive rearrangements. TCRdb retrieved this table from immuneACCESS and kept in-frame rearrangements only. Not all clones are present; in checked studies, unresolved V genes account for under half, and no reason is known for the remainder. D and trimming were read from the DNA, whereas the V and J calls and clone size are those reported in that table. The sample contains approximately 200,000 clones, roughly nine tenths of them found a single time. 2% to 2.5% of the sample is held by the ten biggest clonotypes.

According to the germline V gene, CDR1 reads SGHTA and CDR2 reads FQGTGA. From its cysteine to its phenylalanine, the CDR3 spans 15 amino acids. Solely the CDR3 DNA is kept, with 45 bases framed from the first base. V loses 1 base of germline sequence and J loses 4 bases, and the interval between the two ends is 13 bases. Participants in the prospective study were enrolled through a virtual design, were aged roughly 18 to 95 years, and lived in 24 United States geographic areas. In the prospective study, participants were assigned to cohorts based on the clinical history participants reported in a screening survey and a study questionnaire. In the prospective study, mobile phlebotomists collected whole blood, serum and a nasopharyngeal or oropharyngeal swab from each participant. Participants in the prospective study had the option to provide additional blood draws and questionnaires over an approximately 2-month period. Prospective study blood samples were shipped either frozen or at room temperature before DNA extraction.

The sequence is built from TRBV7-3 and TRBJ1-1; perhaps TRBD1 is the D gene, with 6 bases matching. The TCR originated in a woman in her 40s with acute COVID-19. The specimen sequenced was PBMCs or T cells enriched from blood (not recorded which). The base sequence is TGTGCCAGCAGCTTAATTGGTGCAGGGGTCACTGAAGCTTTCTTT. This sequence encodes CASSLIGAGVTEAFF.